Each of the 27 T cell receptor beta chains below was sequenced from the same sample in a study of blood T cell repertoires in COVID-19. TCRdb keeps only in-frame clones here, not all; method: immunoSEQ multiplex PCR. The sample yields 150,000 to 200,000 clones, 86% seen once. Sample: peripheral blood. These receptors were collected from a woman of 80 years or more in a cohort sampled during active or convalescent COVID-19.

The chain is built from TRBV10-2 and TRBJ2-7, with 9 positions matching TRBD1. Germline V lookup: CDR1 WSHSY, CDR2 SAAADI. V lost 4 bases and J lost 3; bases outside the gene matches: 1. This CDR3 region has 13 residues. CDR3 coding DNA: TGCGCCAGCAGTGGGGACAGGGTCTACGAGCAGTACTTC. Encoded protein: CASSGDRVYEQYF.

Here the CDR3 DNA reads TGTGCCAGCAGTGGTAGGACTAGCGGTCCCACAGATACGCAGTATTTT. It encodes CASSGRTSGPTDTQYF. The chain has TRBV7-8 and TRBJ2-3; 10 bases line up with TRBD2. The CDR3 covers 16 residues. From germline, CDR1 is SGHVS and CDR2 FQNEAQ. Trimming at V came to 6 bases and at J to 2 bases, leaving 8 bases not matched to a gene.

The genes are TRBV27 and TRBJ1-2; 8 bases map to TRBD1. CDR1 and CDR2 (germline): MNHEY, SMNVEV (reference sequence). CDR3 size: 15 residues. Trimming cost V 4 bases and J 4 bases; bases outside gene matches: 8. CDR3 sequence (DNA): TGTGCCAGCAGTTACCACGGGACAGGTTTCTATGGCTACACCTTC. Its translation: CASSYHGTGFYGYTF.

V is TRBV5-1 and J is TRBJ2-3; 10 positions agree with TRBD2. CDR1 is SGHRS and CDR2 is YFSETQ in the germline V gene. CDR3 size: 16 residues. V was clipped by 5 bases and J by 4 bases; unmatched bases: 10. The CDR3 region has the DNA TGCGCCAGCAGTCTCGCTAGCGGGAGTGGGGCAGATACGCAGTATTTT. This sequence encodes CASSLASGSGADTQYF.

V usage is TRBV3-1 (or the pseudogene TRBV3-2) and J usage is TRBJ2-5; 9 nucleotides agree with TRBD2. V lost 0 bases to trimming and J lost 7 bases; unmatched junction nucleotides: 9. Germline assignment: CDR1 LGHDT and CDR2 YNNKEL (reference sequence). This CDR3 has 16 residues. The CDR3 reads CASSQDISGGAGTQYF. The CDR3 DNA reads as TGTGCCAGCAGCCAAGATATTAGCGGGGGCGCGGGGACCCAGTACTTC.

The chain uses TRBV11-3 and TRBJ2-1; TRBD1 agrees at 7 bases. Germline V gene sequence: CDR1 SGHNT, CDR2 YENEEA. The CDR3 sequence is 16 residues long. V lost 5 bases, J lost 0 bases, and 7 bases stayed unmatched. Written as DNA, the CDR3 is TGTGCCAGCAGCCCTCCGGGACAGCCCTCCTACAATGAGCAGTTCTTC. This sequence encodes CASSPPGQPSYNEQFF.

The rearrangement joins TRBV18 to TRBJ2-2, with 7 positions matching TRBD2. Unmatched junction bases numbered 8, after V lost 10 bases and J lost 3 bases. The CDR3 runs to 14 residues. Germline lookup yields CDR1 KGHSH and CDR2 LQKENI. The CDR3 sequence is CATQELADTGELFF. Written as DNA, the CDR3 is TGTGCCACCCAGGAGCTAGCGGACACCGGGGAGCTGTTTTTT.

The genes are TRBV6-1 and TRBJ1-6; D is ambiguous. The CDR3 runs 17 residues. The V gene lost 3 bases and the J gene lost 7 bases, with 19 bases spanning the gap. Germline V gene lookup returns CDR1 MNHNS and CDR2 SASEGT. The CDR3 sequence is CASSDGGQLRRNSPLHF. CDR3 DNA sequence: TGTGCCAGCAGTGACGGAGGCCAATTAAGGCGGAATTCACCCCTCCACTTT.

As for this clone: The same CDR3 is also encoded by other DNA sequences in this sample. V usage is TRBV15 and J usage is TRBJ2-1; TRBD1 matches 10 bases. The CDR3 spans 14 residues. Looked up from germline, CDR1 is LNHNV and CDR2 is YYDKDF (reference sequence). V lost 3 bases, J lost 7 bases, and 3 bases stayed unmatched. The CDR3 DNA reads as TGTGCCACCAGCAGGGACAGGGGGTTGAATGAGCAGTTCTTC. Translated: CATSRDRGLNEQFF.

V and J are TRBV9 and TRBJ2-2, with no clear D. Germline V gene sequence: CDR1 SGDLS, CDR2 YYNGEE. The CDR3 spans 15 residues. With 0 bases removed from V and 2 bases from J, the gap between germline ends came to 8 bases. CDR3 DNA: TGTGCCAGCAGCGTAGGGCAGATAAACACCGGGGAGCTGTTTTTT. The encoded protein is CASSVGQINTGELFF.

This rearrangement joins TRBV27 to TRBJ2-2; 8 positions agree with TRBD2. Germline V gene lookup returns CDR1 MNHEY and CDR2 SMNVEV (reference sequence). Germline trimming cut 6 bases from V and 3 bases from J; bases unmatched to any gene: 9. The CDR3 contains 16 residues. CDR3 residues: CASSLTAGGHTGELFF. CDR3 sequence (DNA): TGTGCCAGCAGCCTCACCGCGGGGGGCCACACCGGGGAGCTGTTTTTT.

The chain joins TRBV5-1 to TRBJ1-3; D possibly corresponds to TRBD1 (5 bases). Germline CDR1 SGHRS, CDR2 YFSETQ. Between the trimmed V and J ends, which lost 4 bases and 2 bases, there was a span of 22 bases. This CDR3 has 18 amino acids. The CDR3: CASSAGRGLVGTGNTIYF. The CDR3 nucleotides are TGCGCCAGCAGCGCGGGACGGGGGTTAGTAGGAACTGGAAACACCATATATTTT.

This clone is a singleton in its sample. The genes are TRBV5-4 and TRBJ1-1; D is unclear. The V end was cut by 10 bases, the J end by 4 bases, with 17 bases between. Per the germline V gene, CDR1 is SGHNT and CDR2 is YYREEE (reference sequence). The CDR3 spans 13 residues. The CDR3 DNA reads TGTGCCTGCTACCGGGGATGGAGCACTGAAGCTTTCTTT. Residues: CACYRGWSTEAFF. The full variable domain, with the rest looked up from reference TRBV5-4 and TRBJ1-1, is ETGVTQSPTHLIKTRGQQVTLRCSSQSGHNTVSWYQQALGQGPQFIFQYYREEENGRGNFPPRFSGLQFPNYSSELNVNALELDDSALYLCACYRGWSTEAFFGQGTRLTVV.

The rearrangement joins TRBV29-1 to TRBJ1-1; D is possibly TRBD1 (6 bases). The germline V gene has CDR1 SQVTM and CDR2 ANQGSEA. V lost 6 bases, J lost 2 bases, and 16 bases lay in between. The CDR3 spans 14 residues. The CDR3 coding sequence is TGCAGCGTAGATAGGACAGCCCCCAACACTGAAGCTTTCTTT. This codes for CSVDRTAPNTEAFF. The full variable domain, rest sourced from reference TRBV29-1 and TRBJ1-1, is SAVISQKPSRDICQRGTSLTIQCQVDSQVTMMFWYRQQPGQSLTLIATANQGSEATYESGFVIDKFPISRPNLTFSTLTVSNMSPEDSSIYLCSVDRTAPNTEAFFGQGTRLTVV.

The gene calls are TRBV11-3 and TRBJ1-4, with D maybe TRBD1 (6 bases). The CDR3 consists of 15 residues. V was shortened by 3 bases and J by 7 bases, with 15 bases between the two germline ends. Germline CDR1 and CDR2: SGHNT and YENEEA. The CDR3 sequence: CASSFQTLRGEKLFF. The CDR3 DNA reads TGTGCCAGCAGCTTCCAGACACTCAGGGGTGAAAAACTGTTTTTT.

This rearrangement joins TRBV28 to TRBJ2-1; 7 bases align to TRBD1. J was trimmed by 2 bases and V by 4 bases; bases with no gene match: 5. The CDR3 extends over 15 amino acids. Germline CDR1 is MDHEN and CDR2 is SYDVKM. The CDR3 DNA reads TGTGCCAGCAGTTCTACCGGGACAGCCTACAATGAGCAGTTCTTC. Translated, it gives CASSSTGTAYNEQFF.

This clone was counted between two and nine times. The chain is built from TRBV18 and TRBJ2-1, with 7 bases lining up with TRBD1. The CDR3 consists of 15 residues. CDR1 and CDR2 from the germline V gene are KGHSH and LQKENI. With 2 bases clipped from V and 2 bases from J, the junction kept 3 bases outside the gene matches. CDR3 DNA: TGTGCCAGCTCACCAGGGCAGGGGGCCTACAATGAGCAGTTCTTC. It specifies CASSPGQGAYNEQFF.

This chain connects TRBV7-8 to TRBJ1-1; 7 positions match TRBD1. The CDR3 spans 14 residues. J was trimmed by 4 bases and V by 8 bases; bases with no gene match: 10. Per the germline V gene, CDR1 is SGHVS and CDR2 is FQNEAQ. The CDR3 spells CASYKQGRGTEAFF. DNA for the CDR3: TGTGCCAGCTACAAACAGGGGCGAGGCACTGAAGCTTTCTTT.

The chain combines TRBV14 with TRBJ1-2, with TRBD1 matching 11 bases. The CDR3 sequence is 16 residues long. CDR1 and CDR2 (germline): SGHDN, FVKESK. With 1 base clipped from V and 3 bases from J, the junction kept 4 bases outside the gene matches. The CDR3: CASSQVGDRGYYGYTF. CDR3 nucleotide sequence: TGTGCCAGCAGCCAAGTGGGGGACAGGGGGTACTATGGCTACACCTTC. Variable domain in full (rest from reference TRBV14 and TRBJ1-2): EAGVTQFPSHSVIEKGQTVTLRCDPISGHDNLYWYRRVMGKEIKFLLHFVKESKQDESGMPNNRFLAERTGGTYSTLKVQPAELEDSGVYFCASSQVGDRGYYGYTFGSGTRLTVV.

The chain joins TRBV24-1 to TRBJ1-5; D gene unclear. There are 18 residues in the CDR3. Per germline, CDR1 KGHDR and CDR2 SFDVKD. Trimming cost V 0 bases and J 3 bases, with 17 bases left between them. CDR3 nucleotides: TGTGCCACCAGTGATTTGGACTTGGTTTGCCTGTACAATCAGCCCCAGCATTTT. Protein sequence: CATSDLDLVCLYNQPQHF.

The V gene is TRBV6-2 or TRBV6-3, the J gene TRBJ1-1, with 8 bases fitting TRBD1. The CDR3 consists of 17 residues. J gave up 0 bases and V 0 bases, and 6 bases lay outside the gene matches. The germline V gene encodes CDR1 MNHEY and CDR2 SVGEGT. The CDR3 protein is CASSYSRTGTMNTEAFF. The CDR3 nucleotides read TGTGCCAGCAGTTACTCGAGGACAGGGACGATGAACACTGAAGCTTTCTTT.

The chain uses TRBV27 and TRBJ1-1, with D uncertain. V lost 3 bases and J lost 1, with 6 bases in between. Germline V gene sequence: CDR1 MNHEY, CDR2 SMNVEV (reference sequence). CDR3 length equals 13 residues. CDR3 protein: CASSFSWNTEAFF. The CDR3 DNA follows: TGTGCCAGCAGTTTTTCATGGAACACTGAAGCTTTCTTT.

This clone came up once. This rearrangement joins TRBV6-5 to TRBJ1-1, with D possibly TRBD1 on 6 matching bases. Trimming shortened V by 6 bases and J by 2 bases, and 10 bases separated the two germline ends. This CDR3 is built from 13 residues. Looked up from germline, CDR1 is MNHEY and CDR2 is SVGAGI. CDR3 DNA: TGTGCCAGCAGAGGGGGGGAAAACACTGAAGCTTTCTTT. Its protein is CASRGGENTEAFF.

This clone was found a few times. The chain recombines TRBV27 with TRBJ1-4; 9 bases fit TRBD1. Germline V gives CDR1 MNHEY, CDR2 SMNVEV (reference sequence). V shed 6 bases, J shed 7 bases, and the junction held 18 bases outside the gene matches. This CDR3 contains 18 residues. The CDR3, as DNA: TGTGCCAGCAGGACATTGATCCGGGGACAGGGAATGGGTGAAAAACTGTTTTTT. Translation: CASRTLIRGQGMGEKLFF.

V gene TRBV7-8 combines with J gene TRBJ1-2; possibly TRBD1 for D (5 bases). The V gene's germline CDR1 is SGHVS and CDR2 FQNEAQ. Trimming took 4 bases from V and 1 from J, leaving 16 bases between them. This CDR3 comprises 16 residues. CDR3 sequence reads: CASSWTASGVNYGYTF. In DNA, the CDR3 is TGTGCCAGCAGCTGGACCGCGTCGGGGGTTAACTATGGCTACACCTTC. Variable domain in full (rest from reference TRBV7-8 and TRBJ1-2): GAGVSQSPRYKVAKRGQDVALRCDPISGHVSLFWYQQALGQGPEFLTYFQNEAQLDKSGLPSDRFFAERPEGSVSTLKIQRTQQEDSAVYLCASSWTASGVNYGYTFGSGTRLTVV.

This clone was observed once. The chain carries TRBV19 and TRBJ1-1, with 10 nucleotides matching TRBD1. With 4 bases clipped from V and 4 bases from J, the junction kept 6 bases outside the gene matches. CDR1 is LNHDA and CDR2 is SQIVND in the germline V gene (reference sequence). The CDR3 consists of 15 residues. The CDR3 sequence is CASSTRQGAITEAFF. As DNA, the CDR3 is TGTGCCAGTAGTACTAGACAGGGGGCAATCACTGAAGCTTTCTTT.

V gene TRBV18 combines with J gene TRBJ2-6; the D gene is possibly TRBD2 (5 bases). Germline lookup yields CDR1 KGHSH and CDR2 LQKENI. Trimming took 3 bases from V and 1 from J, leaving 10 bases between them. This CDR3 comprises 16 residues. In DNA form, the CDR3 reads TGTGCCAGCTCACCGATATGGAGGTCTGGGGCCAACGTCCTGACTTTC. Encoded protein: CASSPIWRSGANVLTF.